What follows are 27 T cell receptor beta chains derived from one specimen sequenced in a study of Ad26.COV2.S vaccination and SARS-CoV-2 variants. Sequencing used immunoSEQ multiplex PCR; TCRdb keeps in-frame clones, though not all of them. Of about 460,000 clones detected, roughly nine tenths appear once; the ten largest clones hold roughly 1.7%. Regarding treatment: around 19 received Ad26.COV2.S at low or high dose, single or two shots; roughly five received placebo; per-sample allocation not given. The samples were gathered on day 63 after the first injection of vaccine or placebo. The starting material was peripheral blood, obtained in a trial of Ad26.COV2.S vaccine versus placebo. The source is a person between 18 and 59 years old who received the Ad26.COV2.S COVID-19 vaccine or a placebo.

CDR3 region: CASSAGTLYTSSYNEQFF. The CDR3 DNA sequence: TGTGCCAGCAGTGCCGGGACTCTATACACGAGCTCCTACAATGAGCAGTTCTTC. The chain carries TRBV6-1 and TRBJ2-1, with D perhaps TRBD2 (6 bases). Germline CDR1 is MNHNS and CDR2 is SASEGT. The CDR3 loop spans 18 amino acids. The V end lost 4 bases, the J end lost 0 bases, and 19 bases lay between the germline ends.

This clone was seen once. CDR3 DNA sequence: TGTGCCAGCAGCGGGGGGGCGCAGGCAACCTACGAGCAGTACTTC. Its translation: CASSGGAQATYEQYF. V and J are TRBV6-2 or TRBV6-3 and TRBJ2-7, with 8 bases matching TRBD2. The CDR3 length is 15 residues. V trimming: 6 bases; J trimming: 2 bases; junction bases outside the gene matches: 9. Looked up from germline, CDR1 is MNHEY and CDR2 is SVGEGT.

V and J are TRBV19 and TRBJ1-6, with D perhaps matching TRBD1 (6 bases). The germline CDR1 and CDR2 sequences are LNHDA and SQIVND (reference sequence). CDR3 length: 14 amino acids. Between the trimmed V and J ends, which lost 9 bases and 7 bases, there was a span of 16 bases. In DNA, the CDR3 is TGTGCCAGCGGTACGAGGGGGGCCAATTCACCCCTCCACTTT. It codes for CASGTRGANSPLHF.

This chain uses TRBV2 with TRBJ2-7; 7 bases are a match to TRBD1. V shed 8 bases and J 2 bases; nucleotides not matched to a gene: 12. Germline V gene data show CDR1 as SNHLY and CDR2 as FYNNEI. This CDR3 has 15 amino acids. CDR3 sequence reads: CASSPRTGQTYEQYF. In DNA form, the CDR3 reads TGTGCCAGCTCCCCCCGGACAGGTCAAACCTACGAGCAGTACTTC.

CDR3 in amino acids: CASSSDRTDTQYF. CDR3 bases: TGCGCCAGCAGTTCTGACAGAACAGATACGCAGTATTTT. The chain uses TRBV5-1 and TRBJ2-3; D perhaps matches TRBD1 (5 bases). The CDR3 contains 13 residues. Trimming took 5 bases from V and 3 from J, leaving 10 bases between them. Germline V lookup: CDR1 SGHRS, CDR2 YFSETQ.

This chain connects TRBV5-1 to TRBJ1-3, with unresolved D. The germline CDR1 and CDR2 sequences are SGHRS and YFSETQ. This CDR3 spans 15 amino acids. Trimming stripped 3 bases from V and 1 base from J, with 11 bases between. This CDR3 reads CASSSGGSSGNTIYF. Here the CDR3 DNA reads TGCGCCAGCAGCTCAGGAGGGAGTTCTGGAAACACCATATATTTT.

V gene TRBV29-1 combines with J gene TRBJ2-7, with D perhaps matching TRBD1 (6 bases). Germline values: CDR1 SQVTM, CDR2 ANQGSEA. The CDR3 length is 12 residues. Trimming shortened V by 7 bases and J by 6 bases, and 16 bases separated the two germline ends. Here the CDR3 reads CSAMGDNPEQYF. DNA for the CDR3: TGCAGCGCAATGGGGGACAATCCCGAGCAGTACTTC.

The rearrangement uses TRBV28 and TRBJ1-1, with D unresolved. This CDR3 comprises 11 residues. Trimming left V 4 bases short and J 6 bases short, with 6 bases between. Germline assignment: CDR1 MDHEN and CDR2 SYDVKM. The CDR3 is CASSYVAEAFF. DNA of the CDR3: TGTGCCAGCAGTTATGTCGCTGAAGCTTTCTTT.

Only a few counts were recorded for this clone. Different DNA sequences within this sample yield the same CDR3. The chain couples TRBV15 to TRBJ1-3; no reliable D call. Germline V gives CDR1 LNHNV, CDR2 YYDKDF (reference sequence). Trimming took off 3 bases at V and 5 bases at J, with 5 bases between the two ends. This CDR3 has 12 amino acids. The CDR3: CATSRDRNTIYF. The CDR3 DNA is TGTGCCACCAGCAGGGATAGAAACACCATATATTTT. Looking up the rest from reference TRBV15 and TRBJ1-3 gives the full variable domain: DAMVIQNPRYQVTQFGKPVTLSCSQTLNHNVMYWYQQKSSQAPKLLFHYYDKDFNNEADTPDNFQSRRPNTSFCFLDIRSPGLGDTAMYLCATSRDRNTIYFGEGSWLTVV.

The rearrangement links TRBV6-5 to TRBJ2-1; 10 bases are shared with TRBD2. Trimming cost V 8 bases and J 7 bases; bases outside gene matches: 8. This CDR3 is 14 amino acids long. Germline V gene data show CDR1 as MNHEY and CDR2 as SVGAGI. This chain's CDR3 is CASRPSGSKNEQFF. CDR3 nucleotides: TGTGCCAGCCGTCCTAGCGGGAGCAAGAATGAGCAGTTCTTC.

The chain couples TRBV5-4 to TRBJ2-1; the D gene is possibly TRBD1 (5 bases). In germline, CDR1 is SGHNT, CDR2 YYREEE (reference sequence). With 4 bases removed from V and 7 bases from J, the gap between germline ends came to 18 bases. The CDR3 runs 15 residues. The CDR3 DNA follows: TGTGCCAGCAGCGTGGGGCAGGGCCCATGGAATGAGCAGTTCTTC. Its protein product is CASSVGQGPWNEQFF.

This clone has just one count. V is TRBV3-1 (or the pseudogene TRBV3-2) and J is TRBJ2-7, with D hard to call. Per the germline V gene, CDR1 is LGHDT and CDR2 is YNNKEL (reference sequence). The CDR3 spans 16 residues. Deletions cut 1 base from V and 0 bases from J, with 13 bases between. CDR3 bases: TGTGCCAGCAGCCAAGGTCCGATTTACAGCTCCTACGAGCAGTACTTC. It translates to CASSQGPIYSSYEQYF.

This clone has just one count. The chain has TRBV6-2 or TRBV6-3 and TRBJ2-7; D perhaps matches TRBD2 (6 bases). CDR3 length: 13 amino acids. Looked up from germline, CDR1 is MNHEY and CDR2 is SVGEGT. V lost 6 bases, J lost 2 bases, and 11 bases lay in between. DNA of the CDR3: TGTGCCAGCAGCTCGTGGGGGGCCTACGAGCAGTACTTC. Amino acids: CASSSWGAYEQYF.

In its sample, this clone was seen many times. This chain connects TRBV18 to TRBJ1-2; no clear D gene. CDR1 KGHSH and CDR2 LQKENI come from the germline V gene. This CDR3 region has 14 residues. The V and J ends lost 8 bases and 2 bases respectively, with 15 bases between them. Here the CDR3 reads CASADSGENYGYTF. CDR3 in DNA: TGTGCCAGCGCTGATTCGGGAGAGAACTATGGCTACACCTTC. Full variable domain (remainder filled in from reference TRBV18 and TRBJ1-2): NAGVMQNPRHLVRRRGQEARLRCSPMKGHSHVYWYRQLPEEGLKFMVYLQKENIIDESGMPKERFSAEFPKEGPSILRIQQVVRGDSAAYFCASADSGENYGYTFGSGTRLTVV.

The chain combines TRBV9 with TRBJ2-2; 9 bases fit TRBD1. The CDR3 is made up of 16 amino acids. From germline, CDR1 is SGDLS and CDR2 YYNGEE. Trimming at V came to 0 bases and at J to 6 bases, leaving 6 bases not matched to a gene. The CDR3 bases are TGTGCCAGCAGCGTAGCCGGACAGGGGTCGGCCGGGGAGCTGTTTTTT. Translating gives CASSVAGQGSAGELFF.

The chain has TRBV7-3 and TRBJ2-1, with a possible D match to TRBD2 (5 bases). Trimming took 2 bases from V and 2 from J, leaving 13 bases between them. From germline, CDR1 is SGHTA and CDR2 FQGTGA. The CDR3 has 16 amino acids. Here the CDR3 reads CASSLGLALTYNEQFF. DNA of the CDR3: TGTGCCAGCAGCTTAGGGCTAGCCCTGACCTACAATGAGCAGTTCTTC.

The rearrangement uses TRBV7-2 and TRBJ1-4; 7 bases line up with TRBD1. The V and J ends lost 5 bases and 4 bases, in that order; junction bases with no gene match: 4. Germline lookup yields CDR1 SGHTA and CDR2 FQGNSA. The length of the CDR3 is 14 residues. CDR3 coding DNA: TGTGCCAGCAGCCGGGGACAGCTTAATGAAAAACTGTTTTTT. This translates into CASSRGQLNEKLFF.

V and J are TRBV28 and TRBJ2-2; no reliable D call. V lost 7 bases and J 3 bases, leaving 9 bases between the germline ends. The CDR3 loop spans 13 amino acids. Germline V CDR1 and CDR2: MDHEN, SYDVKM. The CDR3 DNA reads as TGTGCCAGCATGGACCGGGACACCGGGGAGCTGTTTTTT. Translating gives CASMDRDTGELFF.

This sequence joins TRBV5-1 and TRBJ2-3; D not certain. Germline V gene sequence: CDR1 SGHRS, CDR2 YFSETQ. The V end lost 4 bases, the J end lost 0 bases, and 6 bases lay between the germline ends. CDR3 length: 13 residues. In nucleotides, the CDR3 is TGCGCCAGCAGCCCCACGAGCACAGATACGCAGTATTTT. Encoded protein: CASSPTSTDTQYF.

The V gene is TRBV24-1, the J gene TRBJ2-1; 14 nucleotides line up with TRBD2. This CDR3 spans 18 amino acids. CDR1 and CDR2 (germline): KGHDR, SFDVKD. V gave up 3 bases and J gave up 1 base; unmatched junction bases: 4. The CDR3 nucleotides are TGTGCCACCAGTGATCCCGGGACTAGCGGGAGATCCTACAATGAGCAGTTCTTC. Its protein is CATSDPGTSGRSYNEQFF.

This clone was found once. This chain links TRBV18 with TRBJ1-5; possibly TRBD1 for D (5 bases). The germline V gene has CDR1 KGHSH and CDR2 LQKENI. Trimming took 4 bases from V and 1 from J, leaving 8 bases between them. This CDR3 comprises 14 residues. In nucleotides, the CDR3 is TGTGCCAGCTCACGGGGGGGGAGCAATCAGCCCCAGCATTTT. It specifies CASSRGGSNQPQHF.

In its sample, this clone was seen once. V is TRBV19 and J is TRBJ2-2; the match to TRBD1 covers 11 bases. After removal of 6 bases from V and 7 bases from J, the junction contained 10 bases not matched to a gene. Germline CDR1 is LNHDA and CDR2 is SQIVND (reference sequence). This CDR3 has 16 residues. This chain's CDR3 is CASRAPGQGANGELFF. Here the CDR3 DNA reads TGTGCCAGTAGAGCCCCCGGACAGGGGGCAAACGGGGAGCTGTTTTTT.

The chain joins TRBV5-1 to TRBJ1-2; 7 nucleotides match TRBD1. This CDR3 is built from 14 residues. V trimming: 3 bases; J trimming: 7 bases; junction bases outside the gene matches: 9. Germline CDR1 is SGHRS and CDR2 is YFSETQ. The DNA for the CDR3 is TGCGCCAGCAGCTCACAGGGGCATCCTAGTGGCTACACCTTC. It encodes CASSSQGHPSGYTF. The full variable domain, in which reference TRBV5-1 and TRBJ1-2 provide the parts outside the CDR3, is KAGVTQTPRYLIKTRGQQVTLSCSPISGHRSVSWYQQTPGQGLQFLFEYFSETQRNKGNFPGRFSGRQFSNSRSEMNVSTLELGDSALYLCASSSQGHPSGYTFGSGTRLTVV.

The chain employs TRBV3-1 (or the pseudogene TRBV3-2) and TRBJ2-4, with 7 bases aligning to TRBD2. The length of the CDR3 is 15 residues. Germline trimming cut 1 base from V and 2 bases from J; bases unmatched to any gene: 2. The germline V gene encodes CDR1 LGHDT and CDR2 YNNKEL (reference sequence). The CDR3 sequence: CASSQGGGSKNIQYF. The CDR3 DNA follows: TGTGCCAGCAGCCAAGGCGGGGGATCCAAAAACATTCAGTACTTC.

CDR3 region: CASRGSGSSYNEQFF. CDR3 nucleotide sequence: TGTGCCAGCAGGGGTAGCGGGAGCTCCTACAATGAGCAGTTCTTC. J is TRBJ2-1 and V is TRBV7-9; 9 bases are a match to TRBD2. Germline V lookup: CDR1 SEHNR, CDR2 FQNEAQ (reference sequence). V shed 6 bases, J shed 0 bases, and the junction held 3 bases outside the gene matches. The CDR3 has 15 residues.

The CDR3 DNA sequence: TGTGCCACCAGCAGAGTGGTAGGGAATCAGCCCCAGCATTTT. This codes for CATSRVVGNQPQHF. This chain joins TRBV15 and TRBJ1-5; no reliable D call. Trimming removed 1 base at V and 4 bases at J, with 8 bases between. CDR1 is LNHNV and CDR2 is YYDKDF in the germline V gene (reference sequence). CDR3 length equals 14 residues.

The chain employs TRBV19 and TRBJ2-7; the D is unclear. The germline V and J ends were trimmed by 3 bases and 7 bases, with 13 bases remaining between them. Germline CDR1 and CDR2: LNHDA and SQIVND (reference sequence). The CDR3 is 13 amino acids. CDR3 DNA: TGTGCCAGTAGTATTCAGGCCCGGTCGGAGCAGTACTTC. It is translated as CASSIQARSEQYF. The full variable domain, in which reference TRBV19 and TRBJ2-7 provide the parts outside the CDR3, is DGGITQSPKYLFRKEGQNVTLSCEQNLNHDAMYWYRQDPGQGLRLIYYSQIVNDFQKGDIAEGYSVSREKKESFPLTVTSAQKNPTAFYLCASSIQARSEQYFGPGTRLTVT.